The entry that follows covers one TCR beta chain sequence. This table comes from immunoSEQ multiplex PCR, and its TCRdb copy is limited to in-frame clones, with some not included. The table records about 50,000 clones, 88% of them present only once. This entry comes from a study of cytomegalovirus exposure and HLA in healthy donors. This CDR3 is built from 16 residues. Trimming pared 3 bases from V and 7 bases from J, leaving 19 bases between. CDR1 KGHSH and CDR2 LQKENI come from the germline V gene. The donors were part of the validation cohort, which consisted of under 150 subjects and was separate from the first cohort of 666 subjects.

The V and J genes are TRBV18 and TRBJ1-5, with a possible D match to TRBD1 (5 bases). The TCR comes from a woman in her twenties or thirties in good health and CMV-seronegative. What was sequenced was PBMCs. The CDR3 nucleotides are TGTGCCAGCTCACCCGGCTGGGAGGGGTTCTTACAGCCCCAGCATTTT. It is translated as CASSPGWEGFLQPQHF.